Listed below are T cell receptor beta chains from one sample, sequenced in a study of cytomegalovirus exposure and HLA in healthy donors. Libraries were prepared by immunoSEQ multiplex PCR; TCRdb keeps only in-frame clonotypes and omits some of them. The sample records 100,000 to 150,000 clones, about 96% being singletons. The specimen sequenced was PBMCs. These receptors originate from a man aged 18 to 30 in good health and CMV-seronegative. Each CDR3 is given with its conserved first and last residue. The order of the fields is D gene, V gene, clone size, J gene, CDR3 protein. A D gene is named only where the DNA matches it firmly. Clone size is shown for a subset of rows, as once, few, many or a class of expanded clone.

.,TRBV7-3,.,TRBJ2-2,CASSLQGGNTGELFF
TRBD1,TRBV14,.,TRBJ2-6,CASSQSPGQGGGGANVLTF
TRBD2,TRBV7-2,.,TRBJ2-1,CASEGASGSYNEQFF
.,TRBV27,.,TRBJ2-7,CASRPLATDFAYEQYF
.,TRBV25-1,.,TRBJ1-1,CASSDPYTGTNTEAFF
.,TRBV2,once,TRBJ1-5,CASSTGGEQPQHF
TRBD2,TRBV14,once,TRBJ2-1,CASSQVGGKTSGSVDEQFF
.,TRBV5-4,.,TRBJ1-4,CASSLRGGGTNEKLFF
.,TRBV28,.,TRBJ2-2,CATRRSGELFF
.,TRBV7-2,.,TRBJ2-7,CASVPGGSYEQYF
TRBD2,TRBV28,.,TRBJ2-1,CASSLSGASSYNEQFF
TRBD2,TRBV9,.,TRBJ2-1,CASSVTSGTTYNEQFF
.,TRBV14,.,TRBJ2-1,CASSPGYNEQFF
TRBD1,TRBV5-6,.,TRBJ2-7,CASSSTGQGSYEQYF
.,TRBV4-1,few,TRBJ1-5,CASSQDRVLTSQGQPQHF
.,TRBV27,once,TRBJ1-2,CASSADSYNGYTF
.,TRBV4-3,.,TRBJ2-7,CASSQGGTVGAYEQYF
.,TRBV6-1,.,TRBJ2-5,CASSDQWLGETQYF
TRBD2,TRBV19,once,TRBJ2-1,CASSIVSPAGDFYNEQFF
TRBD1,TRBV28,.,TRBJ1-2,CASSFPGGPSHYGYTF
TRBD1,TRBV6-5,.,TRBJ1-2,CASSYPGTGHGYTF
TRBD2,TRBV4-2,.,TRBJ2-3,CASSLPGWEQRETDTQYF
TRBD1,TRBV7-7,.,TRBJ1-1,CASSLGTDNMNTEAFF
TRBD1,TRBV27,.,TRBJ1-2,CASRPGQGHGYTF
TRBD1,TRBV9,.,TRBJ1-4,CASSGYRGWSEEKLFF
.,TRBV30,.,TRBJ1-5,CAWSPSNQPQHF
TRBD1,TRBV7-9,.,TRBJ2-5,CASSLGDRAGSQETQYF
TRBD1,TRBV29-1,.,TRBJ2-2,CSGGQGAFGELFF
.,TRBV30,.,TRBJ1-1,CAWSGPAATEAFF
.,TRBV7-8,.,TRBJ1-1,CASSLGQRNTEAFF
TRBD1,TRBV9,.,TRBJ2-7,CASSPYDRGEQYF
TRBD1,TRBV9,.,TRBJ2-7,CASSRDRDYYEQYF
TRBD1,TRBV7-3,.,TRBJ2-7,CASSFGTGAYEQYF
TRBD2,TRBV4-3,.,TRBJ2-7,CASSQEAGKGYEQYF
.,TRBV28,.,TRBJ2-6,CASSLLRVGANVLTF
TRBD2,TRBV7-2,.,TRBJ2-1,CASSPRTSGRGVEQFF
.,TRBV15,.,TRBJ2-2,CATIAGNRATGELFF
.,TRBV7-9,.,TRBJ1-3,CASSLLPPSSGNTIYF
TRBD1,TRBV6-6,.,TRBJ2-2,CASSYSTGDTGELFF
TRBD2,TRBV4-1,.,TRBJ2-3,CASSQVGLAGATDTQYF
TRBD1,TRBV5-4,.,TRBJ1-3,CASSFGTDRSGNTIYF
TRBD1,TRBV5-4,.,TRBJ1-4,CASSLADRGPGKLFF
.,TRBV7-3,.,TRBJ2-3,CASSLGGAHTDTQYF
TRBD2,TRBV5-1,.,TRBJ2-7,CASSLAGGVPSYEQYF
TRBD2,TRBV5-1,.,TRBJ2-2,CASSWGLAGNTGELFF
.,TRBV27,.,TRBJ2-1,CASSLVGLPYNEQFF
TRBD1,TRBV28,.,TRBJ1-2,CASSFRQGRMGYTF
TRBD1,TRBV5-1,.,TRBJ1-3,CASSFDRGAAGNTIYF
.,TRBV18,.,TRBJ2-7,CASSPISTAYEQYF
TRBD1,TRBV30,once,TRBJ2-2,CAWTRQGFGELFF
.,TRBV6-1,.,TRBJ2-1,CASSEGFRSEQFF
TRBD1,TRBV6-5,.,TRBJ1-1,CASSYARGSTEAFF
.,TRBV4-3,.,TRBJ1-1,CASSQGPWSRGKAFF
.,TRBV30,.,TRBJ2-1,CAWSDENNEQFF
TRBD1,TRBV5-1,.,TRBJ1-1,CASSTRQGAGSDTEAFF
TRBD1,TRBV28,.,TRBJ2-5,CASSSWETGSRKETQYF
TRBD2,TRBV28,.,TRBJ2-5,CASSIQGLAGEGQETQYF
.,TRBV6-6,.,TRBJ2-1,CASSYLQGRFSNEQFF
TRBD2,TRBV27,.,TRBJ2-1,CASSPPSGIRNEQFF
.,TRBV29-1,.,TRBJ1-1,CSVSEGGNTEAFF